This T cell receptor (beta chain) emerged from a study of tumor-infiltrating lymphocytes in primary liver carcinoma. Study details: The number of productive TCRbeta reads per sample ranged from roughly 3.65 to 8 million and was similar across tissue types.

With a constant-region primer, TCR beta cDNA was made from 400 to 550 ng of total RNA. Modified slightly, ARM-PCR produced TCR beta libraries over three nested multiplex PCR rounds. Both of the initial two PCR rounds ran for about 9 cycles and employed TRBV1-TRBV30 forward primers alongside a C-beta reverse primer. TCRdb reanalysed the multiplex PCR reads using MiXCR and keeps one entry per CDR3 protein. Among about 97,000 distinct CDR3 sequences listed, more than 65% were seen once. Turning to this clonotype: The junction shows a germline mismatch at one end, possibly a read error.

Germline assignment: CDR1 MNHEY and CDR2 SVGEGT. The CDR3 contains 14 residues. Taking about 18-32 mg of unsorted bulk tissue, the authors co-extracted RNA and DNA. The rearrangement links TRBV6-2 or TRBV6-3 to TRBJ2-1; D unresolved. This clonotype originated in a woman aged 55-75 years with primary liver carcinoma and hepatitis B virus infection. The sequencing input was liver tumor tissue from sampling region 2. Subset specified: tumor region T2, inferior pole. Written as DNA, the CDR3 is TGTGCCAGCAGTAAATCTAACGGCTACAACGAGCAGTTCTTC. It is translated as CASSKSNGYNEQFF.